This T cell receptor beta chain emerged from a study of T-cell reconstitution after alpha-beta-depleted transplantation in children. Details on this clonotype: Its antigen is unknown.

Unique molecular identifiers were built into the TCRbeta library. In TCRdb, the PCR reads were re-called with MiXCR into one record per CDR3 protein. The table includes about 440,000 distinct CDR3 sequences, around two fifths detected once. The CDR3 has 16 amino acids. Germline V gives CDR1 SGHKS, CDR2 YYEKEE (reference sequence). V lost 4 bases to trimming and J lost 2 bases; unmatched junction nucleotides: 5. Study results and limitations: The high TCRbeta diversity at day 60 in some patients came from surviving recipient T cells and thymic progenitors. T-cell numbers and diversity one year post-transplant derived largely from freshly generated T cells. There were reportedly several hundred expanded graft clones from which alpha-beta T cells came about two months after transplant.

This chain uses TRBV5-5 with TRBJ2-3; 12 positions agree with TRBD2. The sample was PBMCs, taken before TCRalphabeta/CD19-depleted stem cell transplant. The sequence derives from a girl aged 2-10 years with aplastic anemia, due to receive a stem cell transplant. CDR3 in DNA: TGTGCCAGCAGCGGGTGGACTAGCGGGACCACAGATACGCAGTATTTT. Protein sequence: CASSGWTSGTTDTQYF.